Shown below are 25 T cell receptor beta chains from a single sample sequenced in a study of blood T cell repertoires in COVID-19. Measured with immunoSEQ multiplex PCR; TCRdb has only the in-frame clones, and not every one. Among fewer than 300,000 clones listed, about nine tenths were seen once. Material: PBMCs or T cells enriched from blood (not recorded which). Every receptor here comes from a woman aged 30 to 39 who had recovered from COVID-19.

The V gene is TRBV15, the J gene TRBJ2-7; 9 bases are a match to TRBD1. Germline-derived CDR1 and CDR2 are LNHNV and YYDKDF (reference sequence). With 8 bases clipped from V and 4 bases from J, the junction kept 15 bases outside the gene matches. The CDR3 length is 16 residues. The CDR3 protein is CATSLGPGTGLYEQYF. The CDR3 bases are TGTGCCACCTCCCTGGGCCCCGGGACAGGGCTTTACGAGCAGTACTTC.

The table lists this clone with a count of one. DNA of the CDR3: TGTGCCAGCAGCATCAGACAGGAAGGCGGGCAGCCCCAGCATTTT. Its translation: CASSIRQEGGQPQHF. This rearrangement joins TRBV21-1 to TRBJ1-5; the listed D gene, TRBD1, was not tested against the DNA. TRBV21-1 is a pseudogene. The CDR3 contains 15 residues.

The V gene is TRBV6-5, the J gene TRBJ2-1; D unresolved. The CDR3 has 12 amino acids. The V and J ends lost 5 bases and 3 bases respectively, with 5 bases between them. Germline assignment: CDR1 MNHEY and CDR2 SVGAGI. The CDR3 region has the DNA TGTGCCAGCAGTCAACTCTACAATGAGCAGTTCTTC. This sequence encodes CASSQLYNEQFF.

The chain joins TRBV27 to TRBJ1-2; no reliable D call. CDR1 and CDR2 from the germline V gene are MNHEY and SMNVEV (reference sequence). The CDR3 runs to 14 residues. V was shortened by 4 bases and J by 1 base, with 10 bases between the two germline ends. For the CDR3, the DNA is TGTGCCAGCAGTTCCGGGAGTCTTAACTATGGCTACACCTTC. This codes for CASSSGSLNYGYTF.

The chain recombines TRBV28 with TRBJ1-2; the D gene is possibly TRBD1 (5 bases). V lost 6 bases to trimming and J lost 3 bases, with 17 bases between them. The CDR3 has 15 amino acids. CDR1 is MDHEN and CDR2 is SYDVKM in the germline V gene. CDR3 region: CASRRIADSDYGYTF. DNA for the CDR3: TGTGCCAGCAGACGGATCGCCGACAGTGACTATGGCTACACCTTC.

This clone appeared once. The J gene is TRBJ1-5, the V gene TRBV19; 9 positions match TRBD1. The CDR3 spans 12 residues. With V trimmed by 9 bases and J by 5 bases, 2 bases remained unmatched. The germline V gene encodes CDR1 LNHDA and CDR2 SQIVND (reference sequence). The CDR3 here is CASRDRDQPQHF. The CDR3 region has the DNA TGTGCCAGCCGGGACAGGGATCAGCCCCAGCATTTT.

The chain combines TRBV6-5 with TRBJ2-2; 10 nucleotides align to TRBD1. The CDR3 sequence is 15 residues long. Trimming removed 6 bases from V and 4 bases from J; junction bases left unmatched: 5. Per the germline V gene, CDR1 is MNHEY and CDR2 is SVGAGI. The CDR3 sequence: CASRTDRGLTGELFF. CDR3 nucleotide sequence: TGTGCCAGCAGGACCGACAGGGGGCTCACCGGGGAGCTGTTTTTT.

This chain uses TRBV6-1 with TRBJ2-1, with 8 bases matching TRBD2. Germline V gene lookup returns CDR1 MNHNS and CDR2 SASEGT. J gave up 4 bases and V 0 bases, and 2 bases lay outside the gene matches. CDR3 size: 15 residues. CDR3 protein: CASSEALAVYNEQFF. Here the CDR3 DNA reads TGTGCCAGCAGTGAAGCACTAGCGGTTTACAATGAGCAGTTCTTC.

This chain uses TRBV18 with TRBJ2-2; D might be TRBD2 (5 bases). The CDR3 covers 16 residues. Trimming pared 5 bases from V and 4 bases from J, leaving 17 bases between. Germline lookup yields CDR1 KGHSH and CDR2 LQKENI. The DNA for the CDR3 is TGTGCCAGCTCATTACATAGGGCTAGCAGCACCGGGGAGCTGTTTTTT. The encoded protein is CASSLHRASSTGELFF.

This sequence joins TRBV7-9 and TRBJ2-7; D might be TRBD2 (6 bases). This CDR3 comprises 13 residues. The V end was cut by 6 bases, the J end by 5 bases, with 14 bases between. Germline V gene sequence: CDR1 SEHNR, CDR2 FQNEAQ (reference sequence). CDR3 DNA: TGTGCCAGCAGACGAGAGGGCGGGAACGAGCAGTACTTC. Its protein is CASRREGGNEQYF.

The chain has TRBV4-1 and TRBJ1-6; D ambiguous. CDR1 is MGHRA and CDR2 is YSYEKL in the germline V gene. Trimming removed 1 base from V and 16 bases from J, with 8 bases in between. This CDR3 is built from 11 residues. CDR3 protein: CASSQGRGLHF. The CDR3 coding sequence is TGCGCCAGCAGCCAAGGTCGGGGACTCCACTTT.

This clone was seen only once. The chain couples TRBV15 to TRBJ1-2; D possibly corresponds to TRBD1 (6 bases). From germline, CDR1 is LNHNV and CDR2 YYDKDF (reference sequence). The CDR3 covers 14 residues. V was cut by 0 bases and J by 8 bases, with 13 bases left in between. The chain's CDR3 is CATSRDLGRGGYTF. CDR3 bases: TGTGCCACCAGCAGAGATCTGGGCAGGGGAGGCTACACCTTC.

V usage is TRBV30 and J usage is TRBJ1-4; D might be TRBD1 (6 bases). The CDR3 has 16 residues. The V and J ends lost 2 bases and 1 base respectively, with 14 bases between them. Germline V gene lookup returns CDR1 GTSNPN and CDR2 SVGIG (reference sequence). As DNA, the CDR3 is TGTGCCTGGAGTATAGACCTAGGGGGAACTAATGAAAAACTGTTTTTT. Protein: CAWSIDLGGTNEKLFF. Supplemented by reference TRBV30 and TRBJ1-4, the full variable domain reads SQTIHQWPATLVQPVGSPLSLECTVEGTSNPNLYWYRQAAGRGLQLLFYSVGIGQISSEVPQNLSASRPQDRQFILSSKKLLLSDSGFYLCAWSIDLGGTNEKLFFGSGTQLSVL.

J is TRBJ1-3 and V is TRBV28, with D uncertain. Germline assignment: CDR1 MDHEN and CDR2 SYDVKM. The CDR3 sequence is 13 residues long. With 7 bases removed from V and 6 bases from J, the gap between germline ends came to 13 bases. Here the CDR3 DNA reads TGTGCCAGCAATCGGGCGGGCCTAAACACCATATATTTT. Its translation: CASNRAGLNTIYF.

J is TRBJ2-7 and V is TRBV28, with 8 bases that match TRBD1. V was pared by 6 bases and J by 0 bases, with 7 bases of the junction left unmatched. The CDR3 is made up of 15 amino acids. Germline lookup yields CDR1 MDHEN and CDR2 SYDVKM. The CDR3 DNA reads TGTGCCAGCAGACCGGGACAGGCGAGCTCCTACGAGCAGTACTTC. It yields the protein CASRPGQASSYEQYF.

The sample holds a few counts of this clone. This sequence joins TRBV7-2 and TRBJ2-1; tentatively, D is TRBD2 (5 bases). Trimming removed 6 bases from V and 0 bases from J, with 15 bases in between. Germline V CDR1 and CDR2: SGHTA, FQGNSA. The CDR3 is 16 amino acids. CDR3 region: CASRDLLARSYNEQFF. The CDR3 nucleotides are TGTGCCAGCAGGGACCTCCTAGCACGCTCCTACAATGAGCAGTTCTTC.

In this sample, this clone turned up once. V usage is TRBV21-1 and J usage is TRBJ2-5; the table's D call, TRBD1, has no DNA check behind it. TRBV21-1 is annotated as a pseudogene. This CDR3 spans 13 amino acids. The CDR3 is CAILNRAQETQYF. In DNA form, the CDR3 reads TGTGCCATCCTGAACAGGGCCCAAGAGACCCAGTACTTC.

This rearrangement joins TRBV3-1 (or the pseudogene TRBV3-2) to TRBJ1-4; 8 bases line up with TRBD1. CDR3 length equals 14 residues. V lost 4 bases, J lost 7 bases, and 5 bases stayed unmatched. From germline, CDR1 is LGHDT and CDR2 YNNKEL (reference sequence). The CDR3 sequence: CASSPGQGGEKLFF. The CDR3, as DNA: TGTGCCAGCAGCCCCGGACAGGGCGGTGAAAAACTGTTTTTT.

A single count supports this clone. The junction does not match germline at one end; this may be a read error. The gene calls are TRBV7-7 and TRBJ2-1; TRBD2 agrees at 11 bases. Germline-derived CDR1 and CDR2 are SSHAT and FNYEAQ (reference sequence). The CDR3 is 16 amino acids. The CDR3 spells CASSRTGTSGYNEQFF. The CDR3 region has the DNA TGTGCTAGCAGCCGGACCGGGACTAGCGGTTACAATGAGCAGTTCTTC.

The chain uses TRBV10-1 and TRBJ2-3; a possible D gene is TRBD2 (6 bases). Per the germline V gene, CDR1 is WNHNN and CDR2 is SYGVQD (reference sequence). The CDR3 extends over 15 amino acids. Trimming removed 2 bases from V and 2 bases from J, with 11 bases in between. The CDR3 is CASSETGLLTDTQYF. DNA of the CDR3: TGCGCCAGCAGTGAGACGGGACTCCTCACAGATACGCAGTATTTT.

The rearrangement uses TRBV19 and TRBJ2-7, with TRBD2 as a possible D gene (7 bases). Per germline, CDR1 LNHDA and CDR2 SQIVND (reference sequence). This CDR3 comprises 14 residues. Trimming removed 6 bases at V and 2 bases at J, with 14 bases between. CDR3 residues: CASSPGGLTYEQYF. DNA for the CDR3: TGTGCCAGTAGCCCCGGGGGGCTCACCTACGAGCAGTACTTC.

This chain connects TRBV19 to TRBJ1-5, with D maybe TRBD1 (5 bases). The CDR3 length is 17 residues. V was clipped by 3 bases and J by 0 bases, with 15 bases between them. Germline CDR1 LNHDA, CDR2 SQIVND (reference sequence). CDR3: CASSISGGSYSNQPQHF. The CDR3 region has the DNA TGTGCCAGTAGTATTTCCGGGGGGTCTTATAGCAATCAGCCCCAGCATTTT.

This chain links TRBV12-3 or TRBV12-4 with TRBJ1-4; D call uncertain. V was shortened by 6 bases and J by 7 bases, with 6 bases between the two germline ends. This CDR3 has 11 residues. Here the CDR3 reads CASSRVEKLFF. Written as DNA, the CDR3 is TGTGCCAGCAGCCGGGTTGAAAAACTGTTTTTT.

V gene TRBV29-1 combines with J gene TRBJ2-7; D ambiguous. Deletions cut 2 bases from V and 5 bases from J, with 10 bases between. CDR3 length: 12 amino acids. Germline loops: CDR1 SQVTM, CDR2 ANQGSEA. CDR3 nucleotide sequence: TGCAGCGTTGAACAAGACCTAGACGAGCAGTACTTC. As protein: CSVEQDLDEQYF.

This clone has just one count. The chain uses TRBV9 and TRBJ1-5, with 8 bases identical to TRBD1. V gave up 0 bases and J gave up 9 bases; unmatched junction bases: 17. CDR1 is SGDLS, CDR2 YYNGEE, per germline. The CDR3 sequence is 18 residues long. The CDR3 bases are TGTGCCAGCAGCGTAGTCAGGGGGCAACATCCATGGATCAGGCCCCAGCATTTT. Translated, it gives CASSVVRGQHPWIRPQHF.